This T cell receptor beta chain was recovered during a study of chemoradiotherapy in HPV16-positive cancers. Assay: immunoSEQ multiplex PCR; the TCRdb copy retains only in-frame clones and omits some. This sample has more than 3,000 clones, with approximately 93% found just once. As for this clone: Its antigen remains unidentified.

The study's findings and limits: Candidate HPV-specific clones and E7-related TCR motifs grew in tumor during treatment.

Sampling took place from a patient who underwent chemoradiotherapy. The receptor comes from a human donor with HPV-associated anogenital cancer.

This chain's CDR3 is CASSLKGSNTEAFF. In nucleotides, the CDR3 is TGTGCCAGCAGCTTAAAGGGATCGAACACTGAAGCTTTCTTT. V gene TRBV11-2 combines with J gene TRBJ1-1; D remains unclear. Germline V gives CDR1 SGHAT, CDR2 FQNNGV. The germline V and J ends were trimmed by 2 bases and 1 base, with 8 bases remaining between them. This CDR3 has 14 amino acids.